These T cell receptor beta chains were read from a single sample in a study of chemoradiotherapy in HPV16-positive cancers. Here immunoSEQ multiplex PCR was the method, and the copy in TCRdb shows in-frame clones only, minus some. The sample lists roughly 14,000 clones; roughly nine tenths were seen once. The starting material was tumor tissue, obtained from a patient who underwent chemoradiotherapy. These receptors were collected from a human donor with HPV-associated anogenital cancer. CDR3s include the opening cysteine and the closing phenylalanine or tryptophan. D genes are given only for firm matches. The size of a clone is reported for some rows only, either as once, few or many, or as a class for expanded clones.

CDR3nt	CDR3aa	d_gene	abundance	v_gene	j_gene
TGTGCCAGCAGCCGATATTTAGGGAGGCTGCTGAACACTGAAGCTTTCTTT	CASSRYLGRLLNTEAFF	NA	NA	TRBV9	TRBJ1-1
TGTGCCAGCAGCTTGGGGCTCGGAAACACCATATATTTT	CASSLGLGNTIYF	NA	NA	TRBV7-9	TRBJ1-3
TGCGCCATACCCGTGAGACCATTGCGAACGGGAGAGTATTTT	CAIPVRPLRTGEYF	NA	NA	TRBV5-1	TRBJ2-3
TGTGCCAGTAGGACAGGGCCTTTGGTTAATCAGCCCCAGCATTTT	CASRTGPLVNQPQHF	TRBD1	NA	TRBV19	TRBJ1-5
TGTGCCAGCAGCTCGAAGGACGGGGAGTACGAGCAGTACTTC	CASSSKDGEYEQYF	NA	few	TRBV5-4	TRBJ2-7
TGTGCCAGCAGCCCCCCCGTCGGTACGCAGTATTTT	CASSPPVGTQYF	NA	NA	TRBV5-4	TRBJ2-3
TGCGCCAGCAGCCCCGGGACAGGGGTTTTCCGCGAGCAGTTCTTC	CASSPGTGVFREQFF	TRBD1	NA	TRBV10-1	TRBJ2-1
TGTGCCAGCAGTTACAGCGCAGGGGTCGGTGAGCAGTTCTTC	CASSYSAGVGEQFF	NA	NA	TRBV6-6	TRBJ2-1
TGTGCCGGACGGACGGCACAAGCTAACTATGGCTACACCTTC	CAGRTAQANYGYTF	NA	NA	TRBV6-5	TRBJ1-2
TGTGCCAGCAGTGAAAACCAATTCAATGAGAGGACCCAGTACTTC	CASSENQFNERTQYF	NA	NA	TRBV2	TRBJ2-5
TGTGCCAGCAGCTTGTTTGCTATAGGCGAACTGAGACAGTTCTTC	CASSLFAIGELRQFF	NA	NA	TRBV5-4	TRBJ2-1
TGTGCCACCAAAAACTCGGGACAGGGGGGACAAGAGACCCAGTACTTC	CATKNSGQGGQETQYF	TRBD1	NA	TRBV10-3	TRBJ2-5
TGTGCCAGCAGCTTTCGCCCGGGACTAGCGGGAGTGGATGAGCAGTTCTTC	CASSFRPGLAGVDEQFF	TRBD2	once	TRBV7-8	TRBJ2-1
TGTGCCAGCAGCCGAGTAGGGAACACTGAAGCTTTCTTT	CASSRVGNTEAFF	NA	NA	TRBV5-6	TRBJ1-1
TGCAGCGTTGTGCGGAGCGGGAGAAGAGGCGAGCAGTTCTTC	CSVVRSGRRGEQFF	TRBD2	NA	TRBV29-1	TRBJ2-1
TGTGCCAGCAGCGCGAGACAGGGAGAAGTGAATGAGCAGTTCTTC	CASSARQGEVNEQFF	TRBD1	NA	TRBV9	TRBJ2-1
TGTGCCAGCAGTGAAGATGGAGGAAGTACTTACGGCTACACCTTC	CASSEDGGSTYGYTF	NA	NA	TRBV2	TRBJ1-2
TGTGCCAGCATTAACCCGGGGGCAGATACGCAGTATTTT	CASINPGADTQYF	NA	NA	TRBV2	TRBJ2-3
TGTGCCAGCAGCCCCGGTTGGGGGGCTGAAAAACTGTTTTTT	CASSPGWGAEKLFF	NA	NA	TRBV7-8	TRBJ1-4
TGCGCCAGCAGGGACAGCAACACCGGGGAGCTGTTTTTT	CASRDSNTGELFF	NA	NA	TRBV10-1	TRBJ2-2
TGTGCCAGCAGCTTAGCGCTGGGACAGGGAGCTGGGGCCAACGTCCTGACTTTC	CASSLALGQGAGANVLTF	TRBD1	NA	TRBV7-2	TRBJ2-6
TGTGCCAGCAGTGAAGGGACCCAGTACTTC	CASSEGTQYF	NA	NA	TRBV2	TRBJ2-5
TGTGCCAGCAGCCGGACAGCGTATGGCTACACCTTC	CASSRTAYGYTF	NA	few	TRBV7-2	TRBJ1-2
TGTGCCAGCAGTGAAGCGCAAGTGGGGGAGCAGTACTTC	CASSEAQVGEQYF	NA	NA	TRBV6-1	TRBJ2-7
TGTGCCAGTAGCTGGGGACCGAACTCTGGGGCCAACGTCCTGACTTTC	CASSWGPNSGANVLTF	NA	NA	TRBV19	TRBJ2-6
TGTGCCAGCAGCCCCCGATTAGACAACTACGAGCAGTACTTC	CASSPRLDNYEQYF	NA	NA	TRBV7-9	TRBJ2-7
TGTGCCAGCAGAAAAAGTAGACAGGGAGACTCCTACAATGAGCAGTTCTTC	CASRKSRQGDSYNEQFF	TRBD1	NA	TRBV7-2	TRBJ2-1